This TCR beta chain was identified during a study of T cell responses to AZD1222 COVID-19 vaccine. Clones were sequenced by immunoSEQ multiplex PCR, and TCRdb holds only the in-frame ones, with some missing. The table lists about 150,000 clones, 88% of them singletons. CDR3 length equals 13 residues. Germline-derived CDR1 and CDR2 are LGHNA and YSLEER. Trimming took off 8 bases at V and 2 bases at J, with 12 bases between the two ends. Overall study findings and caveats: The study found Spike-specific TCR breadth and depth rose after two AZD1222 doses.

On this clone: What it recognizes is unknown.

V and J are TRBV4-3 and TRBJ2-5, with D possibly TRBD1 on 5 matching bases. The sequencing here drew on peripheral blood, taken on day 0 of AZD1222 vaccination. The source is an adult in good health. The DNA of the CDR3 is TGCGCCAGCGCCGCGGACACACAAGAGACCCAGTACTTC. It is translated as CASAADTQETQYF.